The present TCR beta chain was sequenced within a study of regulatory T cells in long-lasting Graves disease. With iRepertoire HTBI primers and Arm-PCR of CDR3 regions, TCR beta libraries were built. TCRdb passed the multiplex PCR reads through MiXCR, listing each CDR3 protein once. The sample carries 400,000 to 550,000 distinct CDR3 sequences, 16% recorded once. Points from the study as a whole: TRBV28, TRBJ1-2 and TRBJ2-5 emerged as the favored segments in persistent disease.

This CDR3 region has 15 residues. CDR1 is SGHAT, CDR2 FQNNGV, per germline. V lost 1 base and J lost 4, with 13 bases in between. This clonotype has more than one count but fewer than ten. Its target is unknown. Described time point: newly diagnosed GD, antithyroid drugs for less than 3 months. Extracted PBMC RNA gave rise to the TCR library. The sample was also linked to a second study, of T cells in Graves' hyperthyroidism and ophthalmopathy. That source notes: The study used the HTBI primer set for a first-round RT-PCR of the TCR CDR3.

The TCR was taken from a woman between 18 and 30 years old with Graves disease. Sample: peripheral blood mononuclear cells (PBMCs), taken at new diagnosis, from a patient treated with antithyroid drugs. The chain uses TRBV11-2 and TRBJ1-2, with D perhaps matching TRBD1 (5 bases). CDR3 in DNA: TGTGCCAGCAGCTTAGTGCAGGGAGGGGTCTATGGCTACACCTTC. Encoded protein: CASSLVQGGVYGYTF.